The next 19 T cell receptor beta chains were all read from a single sample in a study of cytomegalovirus exposure and HLA in healthy donors. Vbeta (60) and Jbeta (13) primers were used in the PCR. TCRdb's copy holds only in-frame clones and misses some; the assay was immunoSEQ multiplex PCR. The data hold under 200,000 clones, with over 75% observed a single time. Sequences were obtained from PBMCs. The receptor set was obtained from a woman aged 50 to 65 in good health and CMV-seronegative.

This chain joins TRBV30 and TRBJ1-2; D unresolved. V was clipped by 2 bases and J by 4 bases, with 11 bases between them. Germline values: CDR1 GTSNPN, CDR2 SVGIG (reference sequence). This CDR3 has 13 amino acids. The CDR3: CAWSRPRVYGYTF. The CDR3 coding sequence is TGTGCCTGGAGTCGGCCGAGGGTCTATGGCTACACCTTC. Full variable domain (rest looked up from reference TRBV30 and TRBJ1-2): SQTIHQWPATLVQPVGSPLSLECTVEGTSNPNLYWYRQAAGRGLQLLFYSVGIGQISSEVPQNLSASRPQDRQFILSSKKLLLSDSGFYLCAWSRPRVYGYTFGSGTRLTVV.

The gene calls are TRBV9 and TRBJ1-5, with 8 bases lining up with TRBD1. Trimming took 4 bases from V and 5 from J; bases not matched to a gene: 5. The length of the CDR3 is 14 residues. Germline V CDR1 and CDR2: SGDLS, YYNGEE. This chain's CDR3 is CASSPGQGDQPQHF. The CDR3 DNA is TGTGCCAGCAGCCCAGGACAGGGCGATCAGCCCCAGCATTTT.

This clone came up a few times. V gene TRBV5-1 combines with J gene TRBJ1-4; no reliable D call. Germline values: CDR1 SGHRS, CDR2 YFSETQ. The CDR3 is made up of 16 amino acids. Between the trimmed V and J ends, which lost 0 bases and 5 bases, there was a span of 14 bases. The DNA for the CDR3 is TGCGCCAGCAGCTTGGCCCCCGGAGTTTACAATGAAAAACTGTTTTTT. It is translated as CASSLAPGVYNEKLFF.

The V call is TRBV5-1, the J call TRBJ1-4; 8 positions match TRBD1. CDR3 size: 15 residues. The ends lost 3 bases at V and 2 bases at J; junction bases unmatched: 3. Per the germline V gene, CDR1 is SGHRS and CDR2 is YFSETQ. CDR3 amino acids: CASSSTGGTNEKLFF. The DNA of the CDR3 is TGCGCCAGCAGCTCCACAGGGGGGACTAATGAAAAACTGTTTTTT.

This clone was counted once. The V call is TRBV9, the J call TRBJ1-5, with 11 bases matching TRBD1. The CDR3 consists of 14 residues. The V and J ends lost 0 bases and 8 bases, in that order; junction bases with no gene match: 1. CDR1 is SGDLS and CDR2 is YYNGEE in the germline V gene. CDR3 DNA sequence: TGTGCCAGCAGCGTAGGGACAGGGGGCGAGCCCCAGCATTTT. This sequence encodes CASSVGTGGEPQHF.

The chain couples TRBV10-3 to TRBJ1-5, with D uncertain. The V end lost 1 base, the J end lost 3 bases, and 7 bases lay between the germline ends. Germline V lookup: CDR1 ENHRY, CDR2 SYGVKD. The CDR3 runs to 14 residues. CDR3 sequence: CAISEFRANQPQHF. CDR3 sequence (DNA): TGTGCCATCAGTGAGTTTAGAGCCAATCAGCCCCAGCATTTT.

This clone was found once. The V gene is TRBV7-9, the J gene TRBJ2-4; TRBD2 aligns across 10 bases. V lost 3 bases, J lost 0 bases, and 11 bases stayed unmatched. The V gene's germline CDR1 is SEHNR and CDR2 FQNEAQ (reference sequence). The CDR3 spans 19 residues. The CDR3 loop reads CASSFRGLAGALAKNIQYF. CDR3 sequence (DNA): TGTGCCAGCAGCTTTCGAGGGCTAGCGGGGGCCCTAGCCAAAAACATTCAGTACTTC.

The chain couples TRBV6-1 to TRBJ1-3, with TRBD1 as a possible D gene (6 bases). The CDR3 covers 13 residues. Trimming shortened V by 0 bases and J by 10 bases, and 10 bases separated the two germline ends. Germline CDR1 MNHNS, CDR2 SASEGT. The chain's CDR3 is CASSEASRGTIYF. In nucleotides, the CDR3 is TGTGCCAGCAGTGAAGCGAGCAGGGGAACCATATATTTT.

The V and J genes are TRBV11-2 and TRBJ2-5; weak D call: TRBD2 (6 bases). The CDR3 loop spans 14 amino acids. The V gene's germline CDR1 is SGHAT and CDR2 FQNNGV. The ends were cut back, 3 bases at V and 2 bases at J, with 10 bases in the middle. The CDR3 loop is CASSFKTRQETQYF. In DNA form, the CDR3 reads TGTGCCAGCAGCTTTAAGACTAGGCAAGAGACCCAGTACTTC.

The chain carries TRBV30 and TRBJ2-2, with 9 bases lining up with TRBD1. The CDR3 runs to 15 residues. Germline assignment: CDR1 GTSNPN and CDR2 SVGIG (reference sequence). V was clipped by 8 bases and J by 5 bases; unmatched bases: 12. In DNA, the CDR3 is TGTGCCGAACGGACAGGGGCGCTGGGAACCGGGGAGCTGTTTTTT. Translating gives CAERTGALGTGELFF.

The chain combines TRBV18 with TRBJ1-1, with no clear D. Germline V lookup: CDR1 KGHSH, CDR2 LQKENI. This CDR3 has 15 amino acids. Trimming removed 1 base at V and 5 bases at J, with 14 bases between. CDR3 in amino acids: CASSPLTAGSTEAFF. CDR3 coding DNA: TGTGCCAGCTCACCACTAACGGCAGGCAGTACTGAAGCTTTCTTT.

V gene TRBV2 combines with J gene TRBJ1-5; 9 positions match TRBD1. Germline CDR1 reads SNHLY; CDR2 reads FYNNEI. The J segment lost 5 bases and the V segment lost 4 bases, leaving 3 bases of the junction unmatched. The CDR3 sequence is 14 residues long. CDR3: CASSVGQGYQPQHF. The CDR3 DNA sequence: TGTGCCAGCAGTGTAGGACAGGGGTATCAGCCCCAGCATTTT.

This chain connects TRBV10-3 to TRBJ2-1; 9 bases align to TRBD2. The CDR3 is 16 amino acids. V was pared by 2 bases and J by 0 bases, with 2 bases of the junction left unmatched. In germline, CDR1 is ENHRY, CDR2 SYGVKD. As DNA, the CDR3 is TGTGCCATCAGTGAGATTAGCGGGAGCTCCTACAATGAGCAGTTCTTC. The encoded protein is CAISEISGSSYNEQFF.

V gene TRBV5-5 combines with J gene TRBJ2-1; D is perhaps TRBD2 (5 bases). This CDR3 region has 14 residues. CDR1 and CDR2 from the germline V gene are SGHKS and YYEKEE (reference sequence). V lost 4 bases and J 8 bases, leaving 16 bases between the germline ends. CDR3 sequence reads: CASSGKRYTDEQFF. For the CDR3, the DNA is TGTGCCAGCAGCGGGAAGCGGTATACTGATGAGCAGTTCTTC.

The V gene is TRBV6-6, the J gene TRBJ2-1; 8 nucleotides match TRBD1. The CDR3 runs 14 residues. Germline loops: CDR1 MNHNY, CDR2 SVGAGI (reference sequence). J was trimmed by 0 bases and V by 10 bases; bases with no gene match: 5. The CDR3 reads CATTGGSSYNEQFF. The CDR3 DNA reads TGTGCCACCACAGGGGGAAGCTCCTACAATGAGCAGTTCTTC.

In the case of this clone: A junction end diverges from the germline sequence, so it may reflect a read error. Other DNA sequences of this sample code for an identical CDR3. The genes are TRBV5-1 and TRBJ1-5; possibly TRBD1 for D (5 bases). The CDR3 sequence is 15 residues long. From germline, CDR1 is SGHRS and CDR2 YFSETQ. CDR3 DNA: TGCGCCAGCAGCCGGGCGGGGGATAGCAACCAGCCCCAGCATTTT. It translates to CASSRAGDSNQPQHF.

The V and J genes are TRBV9 and TRBJ2-3, with D hard to call. This CDR3 spans 12 amino acids. The germline V and J ends were trimmed by 7 bases and 2 bases, with 8 bases remaining between them. In germline, CDR1 is SGDLS, CDR2 YYNGEE. The CDR3 region has the DNA TGTGCCAGCGGCTTCCTCACAGATACGCAGTATTTT. The encoded protein is CASGFLTDTQYF.

The chain links TRBV7-8 to TRBJ2-5, with 9 positions matching TRBD1. CDR3 length: 15 residues. V lost 5 bases, J lost 5 bases, and 9 bases stayed unmatched. Germline assignment: CDR1 SGHVS and CDR2 FQNEAQ. The CDR3 sequence is CASSPGTGKRETQYF. The CDR3 nucleotides read TGTGCCAGCAGCCCAGGGACAGGGAAACGGGAGACCCAGTACTTC.

This chain connects TRBV19 to TRBJ2-7; 10 bases map to TRBD1. V dropped 5 bases and J dropped 6; count of bases not matched to a gene: 4. Germline CDR1 and CDR2: LNHDA and SQIVND (reference sequence). The CDR3 runs to 13 residues. CDR3 protein: CASSFGQGGEQYF. CDR3 nucleotide sequence: TGTGCCAGTAGTTTTGGACAGGGGGGCGAGCAGTACTTC. Based on the CDR3 plus reference TRBV19 and TRBJ2-7, the full variable domain is DGGITQSPKYLFRKEGQNVTLSCEQNLNHDAMYWYRQDPGQGLRLIYYSQIVNDFQKGDIAEGYSVSREKKESFPLTVTSAQKNPTAFYLCASSFGQGGEQYFGPGTRLTVT.